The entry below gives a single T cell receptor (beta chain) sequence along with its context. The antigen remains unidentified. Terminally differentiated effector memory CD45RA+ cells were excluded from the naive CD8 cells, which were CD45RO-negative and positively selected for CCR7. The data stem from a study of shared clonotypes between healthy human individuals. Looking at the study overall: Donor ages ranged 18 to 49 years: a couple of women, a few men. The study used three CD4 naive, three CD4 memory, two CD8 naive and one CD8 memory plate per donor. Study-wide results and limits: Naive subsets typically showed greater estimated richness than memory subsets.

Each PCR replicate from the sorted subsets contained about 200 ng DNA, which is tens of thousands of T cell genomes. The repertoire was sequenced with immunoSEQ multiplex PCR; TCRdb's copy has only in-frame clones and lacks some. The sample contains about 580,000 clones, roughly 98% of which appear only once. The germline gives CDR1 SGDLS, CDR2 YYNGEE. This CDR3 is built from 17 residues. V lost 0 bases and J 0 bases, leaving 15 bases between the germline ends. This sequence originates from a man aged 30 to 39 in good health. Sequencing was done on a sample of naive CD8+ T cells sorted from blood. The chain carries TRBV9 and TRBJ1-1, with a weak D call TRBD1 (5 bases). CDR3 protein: CASSVGSAGRMNTEAFF. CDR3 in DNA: TGTGCCAGCAGCGTAGGATCTGCAGGGCGGATGAACACTGAAGCTTTCTTT.